The present TCR beta chain was sequenced within a study of human T cells and chemical hapten exposure. Whole-study results and caveats: Expanded TCRs clustered into significantly more large CDR3 similarity groups than controls, the analysis revealed. Unchanged with DPC sensitization were TCRs above 1 in 1000 frequency.

Time point indicated: pre-sensitization, week 0. Treatment denoted: therapeutic diphenylcyclopropenone sensitization with weekly scalp DPC. Blood draws came before every patch-test application. V gave up 7 bases and J gave up 0 bases, with 19 bases separating them. From germline, CDR1 is MNHNY and CDR2 SVGAGI (reference sequence). This CDR3 contains 17 residues. This clonotype was counted a few times. Its matching antigen is unknown. Within the library, unique molecular identifiers were attached to each individual cDNA molecule. TCRdb re-derived calls from the RACE reads in MiXCR, one entry per CDR3 protein. This sample has about 380,000 distinct CDR3 sequences, with approximately 5% found just once.

J is TRBJ1-5 and V is TRBV6-6; D is unclear. The sample in question was whole blood, obtained in connection with sensitization to the hapten diphenylcyclopropenone (DPC). This sequence originates from a woman aged 50 to 60 with alopecia areata. Some clones in this sample may be carry-over from other donors' samples. The chain's CDR3 is CASTGGRRSLSNQPQHF. CDR3 DNA: TGTGCCAGCACCGGAGGGAGGCGGTCCCTTAGCAATCAGCCCCAGCATTTT.